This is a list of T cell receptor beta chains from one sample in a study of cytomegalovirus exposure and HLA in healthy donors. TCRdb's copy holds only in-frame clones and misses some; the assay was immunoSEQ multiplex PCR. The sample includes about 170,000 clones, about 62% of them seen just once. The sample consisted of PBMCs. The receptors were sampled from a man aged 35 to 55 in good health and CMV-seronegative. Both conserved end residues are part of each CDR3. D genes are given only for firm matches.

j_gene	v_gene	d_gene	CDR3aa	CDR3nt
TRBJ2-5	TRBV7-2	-	CASSANRGKRETQYF	TGTGCCAGCAGCGCCAACCGGGGGAAGCGGGAGACCCAGTACTTC
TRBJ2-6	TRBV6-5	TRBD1	CATGQGFSGANVLTF	TGTGCCACGGGACAGGGGTTCTCGGGGGCCAACGTCCTGACTTTC
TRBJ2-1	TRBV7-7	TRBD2	CASSSTGAGGNEQFF	TGTGCTAGCAGCTCGACGGGAGCCGGGGGGAATGAGCAGTTCTTC
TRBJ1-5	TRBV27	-	CASSPGRYQPQHF	TGTGCCAGCAGTCCCGGTCGGTATCAGCCCCAGCATTTT
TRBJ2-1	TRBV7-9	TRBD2	CASSLGGGAEQYNEQFF	TGTGCCAGCAGCTTAGGGGGAGGGGCAGAACAATACAATGAGCAGTTCTTC
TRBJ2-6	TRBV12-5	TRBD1	CASGLDRRTSSGANVLTF	TGTGCTAGTGGCTTGGACAGGCGAACTTCGTCTGGGGCCAACGTCCTGACTTTC
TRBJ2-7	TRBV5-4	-	CASSLVGSYEQYF	TGTGCCAGCAGCTTGGTAGGGAGTTACGAGCAGTACTTC
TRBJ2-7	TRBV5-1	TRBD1	CASSLGTGVDCEQYF	TGCGCCAGCAGCTTGGGGACAGGGGTAGACTGCGAGCAGTACTTC
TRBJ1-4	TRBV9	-	CASSVDGGGPQEKLFF	TGTGCCAGCAGCGTAGATGGGGGGGGCCCCCAGGAAAAACTGTTTTTT
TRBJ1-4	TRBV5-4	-	CASSLQGSEEKLFF	TGTGCCAGCAGCTTGCAGGGGTCGGAAGAAAAACTGTTTTTT